The 21 T cell receptor beta chains in this list originate from one sample, sequenced in a study of human T cells and chemical hapten exposure. The time point: pre-sensitization, week 0. The treatment: therapeutic diphenylcyclopropenone sensitization with weekly scalp DPC. TCRdb analysed the RACE reads with MiXCR anew, one entry per CDR3 protein. Found here are roughly 110,000 distinct CDR3 sequences, more than 10% of them singletons; the top ten hold 1.5% to 2%. The sample in question was whole blood, obtained in connection with sensitization to the hapten diphenylcyclopropenone (DPC). The receptors originated from a woman in her forties or fifties with alopecia areata. Some clones in this sample may be carry-over from other donors' samples.

This clonotype was seen a few times. CDR3 region: CASSEWVSNQPQHF. The CDR3 bases are TGTGCCAGCAGTGAATGGGTAAGCAATCAGCCCCAGCATTTT. This sequence joins TRBV6-1 and TRBJ1-5; D uncertain. Germline lookup yields CDR1 MNHNS and CDR2 SASEGT. This CDR3 comprises 14 residues. The ends were cut back, 2 bases at V and 1 base at J, with 6 bases in the middle.

The V and J genes are TRBV29-1 and TRBJ1-5; 10 bases are a match to TRBD1. Unmatched junction bases numbered 2, after V lost 7 bases and J lost 2 bases. CDR1 and CDR2 from the germline V gene are SQVTM and ANQGSEA. This CDR3 contains 13 residues. CDR3 amino acids: CSAGTGGNQPQHF. The DNA for the CDR3 is TGCAGCGCCGGGACAGGGGGCAATCAGCCCCAGCATTTT.

Turning to this clonotype: The junction differs from germline at one of its ends, possibly a read error. V usage is TRBV11-2 and J usage is TRBJ2-1, with 9 bases aligning to TRBD1. The CDR3 is made up of 17 amino acids. CDR1 is SGHAT and CDR2 is FQNNGV in the germline V gene. Here the CDR3 DNA reads TGTGCCAGCAACTTAAGAAGGGACAGGGCATTATACAATGAGCAGTTCTTC. It translates to CASNLRRDRALYNEQFF.

The table lists this clonotype with a few counts. V usage is TRBV7-8 and J usage is TRBJ2-7; D is uncertain. This CDR3 is 14 amino acids long. The germline gives CDR1 SGHVS, CDR2 FQNEAQ. V lost 3 bases, J lost 0 bases, and 9 bases lay in between. The CDR3 bases are TGTGCCAGCAGCTTGGGCGGACCCTCCTACGAGCAGTACTTC. This translates into CASSLGGPSYEQYF.

Many counts were recorded for this clonotype. V is TRBV7-9 and J is TRBJ2-1; the D gene is possibly TRBD2 (6 bases). Germline V gene data show CDR1 as SEHNR and CDR2 as FQNEAQ (reference sequence). With 6 bases removed from V and 9 bases from J, the gap between germline ends came to 15 bases. CDR3 length equals 13 residues. CDR3 sequence reads: CASRPSSAGEQFF. Here the CDR3 DNA reads TGTGCCAGCAGACCCTCTAGCGCCGGTGAGCAGTTCTTC.

The genes are TRBV6-5 and TRBJ1-1, with 7 bases aligning to TRBD1. This CDR3 spans 14 amino acids. The germline CDR1 and CDR2 sequences are MNHEY and SVGAGI. After removal of 7 bases from V and 0 bases from J, the junction contained 5 bases not matched to a gene. The chain's CDR3 is CASKVQGLNTEAFF. CDR3 coding DNA: TGTGCCAGCAAAGTACAGGGGCTGAACACTGAAGCTTTCTTT.

The chain recombines TRBV12-3 or TRBV12-4 with TRBJ2-5; unclear D gene. Trimming shortened V by 3 bases and J by 0 bases, and 5 bases separated the two germline ends. This CDR3 comprises 13 residues. CDR3 coding DNA: TGTGCCAGCAGTTTTGTCTACCAAGAGACCCAGTACTTC. Protein: CASSFVYQETQYF.

The gene calls are TRBV27 and TRBJ2-7; 9 bases line up with TRBD1. Germline lookup yields CDR1 MNHEY and CDR2 SMNVEV (reference sequence). J was trimmed by 4 bases and V by 5 bases; bases with no gene match: 12. The CDR3 has 16 amino acids. The CDR3 coding sequence is TGTGCCAGCAGTCCCACCTGGGGGACAGGGTGGTACGAGCAGTACTTC. Residues: CASSPTWGTGWYEQYF.

The CDR3 nucleotides are TGCAGCGTTGGATTGGGAAGGGGGCTGGCGGGAGAATACGAGCAGTACTTC. Translation: CSVGLGRGLAGEYEQYF. The chain links TRBV29-1 to TRBJ2-7; D assignment may be TRBD1 or TRBD2 (7 bases each). Germline lookup yields CDR1 SQVTM and CDR2 ANQGSEA. The CDR3 spans 17 residues. Trimming stripped 4 bases from V and 4 bases from J, with 26 bases between.

The chain uses TRBV27 and TRBJ1-1, with D possibly being TRBD1 (5 bases). V dropped 2 bases and J dropped 4 bases, with 11 bases sitting between them. The CDR3 has 14 amino acids. Per the germline V gene, CDR1 is MNHEY and CDR2 is SMNVEV (reference sequence). The CDR3 bases are TGTGCCAGCAGTTTAATTGGGGGTAGCACTGAAGCTTTCTTT. Translating it yields CASSLIGGSTEAFF.

This clonotype occurred a few times. The chain combines TRBV6-2 or TRBV6-3 with TRBJ2-3; TRBD1 matches at 11 bases. Germline CDR1 reads MNHEY; CDR2 reads SVGEGT. V lost 2 bases, J lost 4 bases, and 8 bases stayed unmatched. The CDR3 is 17 amino acids. The CDR3, as DNA: TGTGCCAGCAGTTACGGGGACAGGGGGTCCGTGGCAGATACGCAGTATTTT. Its protein is CASSYGDRGSVADTQYF.

This clonotype was counted many times. The junction shows a germline mismatch at one end, possibly a read error. J is TRBJ1-6 and V is TRBV2; 7 bases line up with TRBD1. This CDR3 is built from 14 residues. Germline CDR1 and CDR2: SNHLY and FYNNEI. This chain's CDR3 is CASREGTANSPLHF. The CDR3 DNA sequence: TGTGCCAGCAGGGAAGGGACAGCTAATTCACCCCTCCACTTT. Full variable domain (remainder filled in from reference TRBV2 and TRBJ1-6): EPEVTQTPSHQVTQMGQEVILRCVPISNHLYFYWYRQILGQKVEFLVSFYNNEISEKSEIFDDQFSVERPDGSNFTLKIRSTKLEDSAMYFCASREGTANSPLHFGNGTRLTVT.

In its sample, this clonotype was seen a few times. This chain connects TRBV7-9 to TRBJ2-7; D perhaps matches TRBD1 (6 bases). The CDR3 spans 15 residues. Trimming removed 5 bases from V and 2 bases from J, with 16 bases in between. Germline CDR1 reads SEHNR; CDR2 reads FQNEAQ (reference sequence). The CDR3 coding sequence is TGTGCCAGCAGCCCCACGGACAGCTGGACCTACGAGCAGTACTTC. Amino acid sequence: CASSPTDSWTYEQYF.

This clonotype has more than one count but fewer than ten. The chain couples TRBV10-1 to TRBJ2-2, with D uncertain. This CDR3 spans 15 amino acids. Trimming pared 3 bases from V and 1 base from J, leaving 9 bases between. Germline CDR1 is WNHNN and CDR2 is SYGVQD (reference sequence). This CDR3 reads CASSDPTQNTGELFF. The DNA for the CDR3 is TGCGCCAGCAGTGATCCGACTCAGAACACCGGGGAGCTGTTTTTT.

This clonotype was seen a handful of times. CDR3 amino acids: CASSVLEGGPPYNEQFF. The CDR3 DNA reads TGTGCCAGCAGCGTTCTAGAGGGAGGGCCCCCCTACAATGAGCAGTTCTTC. The V call is TRBV7-2, the J call TRBJ2-1; 7 nucleotides agree with TRBD2. This CDR3 region has 17 residues. Trimming took 5 bases from V and 2 from J; bases not matched to a gene: 12. Germline CDR1 SGHTA, CDR2 FQGNSA. The whole variable domain, remainder taken from reference TRBV7-2 and TRBJ2-1, is GAGVSQSPSNKVTEKGKDVELRCDPISGHTALYWYRQSLGQGLEFLIYFQGNSAPDKSGLPSDRFSAERTGGSVSTLTIQRTQQEDSAVYLCASSVLEGGPPYNEQFFGPGTRLTVL.

This clonotype was observed a few times. In nucleotides, the CDR3 is TGCAGCGTTCAACCGGGACAGAATACCGGGGAGCTGTTTTTT. Its translation is CSVQPGQNTGELFF. The chain links TRBV29-1 to TRBJ2-2; 7 bases agree with TRBD1. Germline V gives CDR1 SQVTM, CDR2 ANQGSEA. The CDR3 is 14 amino acids. V gave up 5 bases and J gave up 5 bases; unmatched junction bases: 8.

This clonotype was seen more than once but under ten times. The chain joins TRBV12-3 or TRBV12-4 to TRBJ2-3; D might be TRBD2 (5 bases). Between the trimmed V and J ends, which lost 3 bases and 0 bases, there was a span of 10 bases. The CDR3 runs 15 residues. The CDR3 reads CASSFRTGSTDTQYF. The CDR3, as DNA: TGTGCCAGCAGTTTCAGGACTGGGAGCACAGATACGCAGTATTTT.

This clonotype has only a few counts. This chain connects TRBV18 to TRBJ1-4; D is unclear. Per germline, CDR1 KGHSH and CDR2 LQKENI. The length of the CDR3 is 12 residues. Trimming took off 3 bases at V and 8 bases at J, with 7 bases between the two ends. The chain's CDR3 is CASSPGREKLFF. CDR3 nucleotide sequence: TGTGCCAGCTCACCTGGACGCGAAAAACTGTTTTTT.

This clonotype was counted only a few times. This rearrangement joins TRBV6-1 to TRBJ1-6, with 9 bases aligning to TRBD1. Germline CDR1 is MNHNS and CDR2 is SASEGT. The V and J ends lost 5 bases and 10 bases, in that order; junction bases with no gene match: 6. CDR3 size: 14 residues. The CDR3 region is CASSIDRGGSPLHF. The CDR3 coding sequence is TGTGCCAGCAGTATCGACAGGGGGGGATCACCCCTCCACTTT.

This clonotype was seen a few times. V usage is TRBV28 and J usage is TRBJ1-1; D is uncertain. V was pared by 3 bases and J by 4 bases, with 12 bases between. Looked up from germline, CDR1 is MDHEN and CDR2 is SYDVKM. There are 14 residues in the CDR3. CDR3 sequence: CASSFRRVGTEAFF. The DNA for the CDR3 is TGTGCCAGCAGTTTCAGGAGGGTGGGCACTGAAGCTTTCTTT.

This clonotype came up many times. The chain employs TRBV20-1 and TRBJ2-3, with 8 bases fitting TRBD2. V trimming: 6 bases; J trimming: 5 bases; junction bases outside the gene matches: 10. Germline CDR1 DFQATT, CDR2 SNEGSKA (reference sequence). The CDR3 is made up of 14 amino acids. The CDR3 here is CSAKAGAWGDTQYF. The CDR3, as DNA: TGCAGTGCCAAAGCGGGAGCCTGGGGAGATACGCAGTATTTT.